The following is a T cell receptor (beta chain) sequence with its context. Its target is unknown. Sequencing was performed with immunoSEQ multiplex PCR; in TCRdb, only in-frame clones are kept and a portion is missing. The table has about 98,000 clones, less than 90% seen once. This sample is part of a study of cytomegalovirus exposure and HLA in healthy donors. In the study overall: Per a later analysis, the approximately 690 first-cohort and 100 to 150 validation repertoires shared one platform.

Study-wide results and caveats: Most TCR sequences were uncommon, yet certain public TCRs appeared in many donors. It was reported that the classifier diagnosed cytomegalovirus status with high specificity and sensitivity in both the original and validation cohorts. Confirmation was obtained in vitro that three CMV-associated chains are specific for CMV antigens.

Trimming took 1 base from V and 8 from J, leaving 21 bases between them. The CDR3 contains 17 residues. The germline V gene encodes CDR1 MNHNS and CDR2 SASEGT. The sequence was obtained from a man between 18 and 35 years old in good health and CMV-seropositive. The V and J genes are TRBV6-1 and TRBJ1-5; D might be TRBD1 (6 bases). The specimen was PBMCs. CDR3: CASSEGGLNRVWEPQHF. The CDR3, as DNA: TGTGCCAGCAGTGAAGGGGGGCTAAACAGGGTATGGGAGCCCCAGCATTTT.